This T cell receptor beta chain was sequenced in a study of cytomegalovirus exposure and HLA in healthy donors. The germline V and J ends were trimmed by 3 bases and 0 bases, with 14 bases remaining between them. CDR1 and CDR2 (germline): SNHLY, FYNNEI. CDR3 size: 16 residues. The study ran its PCR with 60 Vbeta and 13 Jbeta primers. Assay: immunoSEQ multiplex PCR; the TCRdb copy retains only in-frame clones and omits some. The data show about 200,000 clones, with approximately 78% seen just once and 2.5% to 3% held by the top ten. V is TRBV2 and J is TRBJ1-1, with D possibly TRBD1 on 5 matching bases. This receptor was taken from a woman between 40 and 50 years old in good health and CMV-seronegative. Source material: PBMCs. DNA of the CDR3: TGTGCCAGCAGTGATCAGGGCCCACTTATGAACACTGAAGCTTTCTTT. Translation gives CASSDQGPLMNTEAFF. Drawing the rest from reference TRBV2 and TRBJ1-1, the complete variable domain is EPEVTQTPSHQVTQMGQEVILRCVPISNHLYFYWYRQILGQKVEFLVSFYNNEISEKSEIFDDQFSVERPDGSNFTLKIRSTKLEDSAMYFCASSDQGPLMNTEAFFGQGTRLTVV.